The clone carrying this TCR beta chain was recorded a few times. The data stem from a study of T cells in Graves' hyperthyroidism and ophthalmopathy. This CDR3 comprises 12 residues. Per the germline V gene, CDR1 is SGHTA and CDR2 is FQGTGA. The V end lost 3 bases, the J end lost 6 bases, and 9 bases lay between the germline ends. Amplified regions were TCR beta CDR3 sequences from RNA transcripts. Primed by the HTBI set, a first-round RT-PCR was run on the TCR CDR3. In TCRdb, the multiplex PCR reads were re-called with MiXCR into one record per CDR3 protein. The data show a few hundred thousand distinct CDR3 sequences, under 15% seen once.

The sequencing input was blood. The V gene is TRBV7-3, the J gene TRBJ2-7; TRBD2 might be the D (6 bases). The clonotype originates from a woman aged 25 to 39 with Graves' hyperthyroidism. The DNA of the CDR3 is TGTGCCAGCAGCTTGGGGGGTATCGAGCAGTACTTC. Its translation: CASSLGGIEQYF.